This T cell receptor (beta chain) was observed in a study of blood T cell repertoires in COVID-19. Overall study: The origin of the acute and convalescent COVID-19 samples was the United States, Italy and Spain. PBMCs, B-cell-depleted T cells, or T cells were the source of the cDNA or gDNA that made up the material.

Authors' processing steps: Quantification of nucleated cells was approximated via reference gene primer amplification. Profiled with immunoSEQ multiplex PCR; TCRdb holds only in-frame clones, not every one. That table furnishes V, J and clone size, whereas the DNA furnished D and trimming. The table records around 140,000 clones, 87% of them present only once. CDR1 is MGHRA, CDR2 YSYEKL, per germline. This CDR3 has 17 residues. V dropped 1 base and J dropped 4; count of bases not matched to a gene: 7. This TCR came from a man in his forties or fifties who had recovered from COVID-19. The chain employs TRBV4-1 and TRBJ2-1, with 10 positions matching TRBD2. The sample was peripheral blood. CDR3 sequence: CASSQVLAGGSYNEQFF. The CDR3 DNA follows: TGCGCCAGCAGCCAAGTATTAGCGGGGGGTTCTTACAATGAGCAGTTCTTC.